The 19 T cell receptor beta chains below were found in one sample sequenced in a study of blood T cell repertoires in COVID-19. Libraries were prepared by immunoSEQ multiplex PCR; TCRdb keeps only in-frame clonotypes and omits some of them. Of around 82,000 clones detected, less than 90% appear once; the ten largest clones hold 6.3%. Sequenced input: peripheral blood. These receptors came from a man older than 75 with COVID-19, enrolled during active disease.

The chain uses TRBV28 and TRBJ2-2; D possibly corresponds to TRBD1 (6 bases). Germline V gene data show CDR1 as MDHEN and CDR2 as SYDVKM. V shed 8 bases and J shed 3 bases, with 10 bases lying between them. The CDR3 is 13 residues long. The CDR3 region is CASHREDTGELFF. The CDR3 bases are TGTGCCAGCCACAGGGAAGACACCGGGGAGCTGTTTTTT.

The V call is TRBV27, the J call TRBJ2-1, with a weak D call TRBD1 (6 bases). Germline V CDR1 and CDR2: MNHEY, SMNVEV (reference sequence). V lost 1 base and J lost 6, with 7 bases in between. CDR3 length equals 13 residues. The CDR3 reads CASSLLQGNEQFF. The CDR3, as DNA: TGTGCCAGCAGTTTATTACAGGGCAATGAGCAGTTCTTC.

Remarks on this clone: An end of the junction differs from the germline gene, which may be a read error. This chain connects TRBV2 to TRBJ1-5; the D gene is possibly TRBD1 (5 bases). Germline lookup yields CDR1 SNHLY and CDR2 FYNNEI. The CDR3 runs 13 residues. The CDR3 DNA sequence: TGTGCCGGAGGGACGGTTAGCAATCAGCCCCGGCATTTT. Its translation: CAGGTVSNQPRHF. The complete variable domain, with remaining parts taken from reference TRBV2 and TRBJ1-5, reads EPEVTQTPSHQVTQMGQEVILRCVPISNHLYFYWYRQILGQKVEFLVSFYNNEISEKSEIFDDQFSVERPDGSNFTLKIRSTKLEDSAMYFCAGGTVSNQPRHFGDGTRLSIL.

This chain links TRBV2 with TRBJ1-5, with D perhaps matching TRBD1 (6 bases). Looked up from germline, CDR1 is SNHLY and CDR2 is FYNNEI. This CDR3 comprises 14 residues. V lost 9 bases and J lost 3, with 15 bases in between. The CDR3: CASRRDIANQPQHF. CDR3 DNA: TGTGCCAGTCGAAGGGACATCGCCAATCAGCCCCAGCATTTT. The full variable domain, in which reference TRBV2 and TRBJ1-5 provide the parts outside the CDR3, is EPEVTQTPSHQVTQMGQEVILRCVPISNHLYFYWYRQILGQKVEFLVSFYNNEISEKSEIFDDQFSVERPDGSNFTLKIRSTKLEDSAMYFCASRRDIANQPQHFGDGTRLSIL.

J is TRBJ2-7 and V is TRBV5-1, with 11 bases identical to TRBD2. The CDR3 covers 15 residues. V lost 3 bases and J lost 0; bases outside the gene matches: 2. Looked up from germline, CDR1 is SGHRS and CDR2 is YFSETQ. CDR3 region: CASSWGTSGSYEQYF. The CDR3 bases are TGCGCCAGCAGCTGGGGGACTAGCGGCTCCTACGAGCAGTACTTC.

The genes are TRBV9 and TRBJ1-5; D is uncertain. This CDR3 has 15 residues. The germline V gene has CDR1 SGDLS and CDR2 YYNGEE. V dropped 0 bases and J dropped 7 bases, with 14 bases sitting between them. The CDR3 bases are TGTGCCAGCAGCGTAGATCCTCTAGATAACCAGCCCCAGCATTTT. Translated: CASSVDPLDNQPQHF. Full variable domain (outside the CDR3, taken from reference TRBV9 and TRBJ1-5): DSGVTQTPKHLITATGQRVTLRCSPRSGDLSVYWYQQSLDQGLQFLIQYYNGEERAKGNILERFSAQQFPDLHSELNLSSLELGDSALYFCASSVDPLDNQPQHFGDGTRLSIL.

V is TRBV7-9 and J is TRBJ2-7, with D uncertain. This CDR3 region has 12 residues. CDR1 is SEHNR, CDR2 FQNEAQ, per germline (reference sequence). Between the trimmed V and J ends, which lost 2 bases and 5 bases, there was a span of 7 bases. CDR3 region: CASSLPRNEQYF. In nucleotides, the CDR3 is TGTGCCAGCAGCTTACCGAGGAACGAGCAGTACTTC.

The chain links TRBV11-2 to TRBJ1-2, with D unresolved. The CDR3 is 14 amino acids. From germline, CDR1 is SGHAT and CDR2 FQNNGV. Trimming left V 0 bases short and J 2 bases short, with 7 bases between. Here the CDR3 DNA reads TGTGCCAGCAGCTTAGAACACGGGAACTATGGCTACACCTTC. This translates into CASSLEHGNYGYTF.

Written as DNA, the CDR3 is TGTGCCAGCAGCTTATATCGAGATCAGCCCCAGCATTTT. Residues: CASSLYRDQPQHF. The rearrangement links TRBV7-3 to TRBJ1-5; D unresolved. Germline V CDR1 and CDR2: SGHTA, FQGTGA. The CDR3 extends over 13 amino acids. Between the trimmed V and J ends, which lost 2 bases and 5 bases, there was a span of 7 bases.

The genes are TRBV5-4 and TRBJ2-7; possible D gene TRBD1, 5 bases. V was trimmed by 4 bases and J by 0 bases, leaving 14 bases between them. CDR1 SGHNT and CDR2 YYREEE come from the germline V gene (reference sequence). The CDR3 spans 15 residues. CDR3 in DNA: TGTGCCAGCAGCCCCCCAGGGCTGCCCTCCTACGAGCAGTACTTC. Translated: CASSPPGLPSYEQYF. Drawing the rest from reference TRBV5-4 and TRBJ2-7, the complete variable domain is ETGVTQSPTHLIKTRGQQVTLRCSSQSGHNTVSWYQQALGQGPQFIFQYYREEENGRGNFPPRFSGLQFPNYSSELNVNALELDDSALYLCASSPPGLPSYEQYFGPGTRLTVT.

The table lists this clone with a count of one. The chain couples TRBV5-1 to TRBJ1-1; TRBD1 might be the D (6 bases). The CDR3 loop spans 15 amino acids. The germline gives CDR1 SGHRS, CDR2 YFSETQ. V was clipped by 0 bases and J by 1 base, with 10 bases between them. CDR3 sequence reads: CASSLGTVGNTEAFF. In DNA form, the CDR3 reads TGCGCCAGCAGCTTGGGGACAGTGGGGAACACTGAAGCTTTCTTT.

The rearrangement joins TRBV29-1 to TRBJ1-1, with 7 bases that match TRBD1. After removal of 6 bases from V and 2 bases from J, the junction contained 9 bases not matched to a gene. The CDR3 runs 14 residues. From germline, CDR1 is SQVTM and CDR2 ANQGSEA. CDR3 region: CSVAAGGINTEAFF. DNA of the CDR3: TGCAGCGTGGCCGCAGGGGGGATCAACACTGAAGCTTTCTTT. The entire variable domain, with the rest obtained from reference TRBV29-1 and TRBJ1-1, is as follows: SAVISQKPSRDICQRGTSLTIQCQVDSQVTMMFWYRQQPGQSLTLIATANQGSEATYESGFVIDKFPISRPNLTFSTLTVSNMSPEDSSIYLCSVAAGGINTEAFFGQGTRLTVV.

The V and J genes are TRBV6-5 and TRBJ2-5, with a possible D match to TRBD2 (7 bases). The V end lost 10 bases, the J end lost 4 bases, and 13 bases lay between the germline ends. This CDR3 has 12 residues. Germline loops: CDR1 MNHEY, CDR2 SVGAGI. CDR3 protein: CATKGGAETQYF. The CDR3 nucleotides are TGTGCCACAAAGGGGGGGGCAGAGACCCAGTACTTC.

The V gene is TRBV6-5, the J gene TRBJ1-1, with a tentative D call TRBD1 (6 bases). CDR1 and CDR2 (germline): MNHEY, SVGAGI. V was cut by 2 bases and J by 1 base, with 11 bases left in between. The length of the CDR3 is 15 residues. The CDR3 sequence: CASSYPDSRNTEAFF. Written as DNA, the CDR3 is TGTGCCAGCAGTTACCCGGACAGCCGGAACACTGAAGCTTTCTTT.

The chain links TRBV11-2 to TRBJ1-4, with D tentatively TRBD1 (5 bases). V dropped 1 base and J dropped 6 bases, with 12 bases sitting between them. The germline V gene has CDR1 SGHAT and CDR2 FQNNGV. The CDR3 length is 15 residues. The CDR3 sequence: CASSLGGTGDEKLFF. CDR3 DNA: TGTGCCAGCAGCTTAGGGGGAACGGGGGATGAAAAACTGTTTTTT.

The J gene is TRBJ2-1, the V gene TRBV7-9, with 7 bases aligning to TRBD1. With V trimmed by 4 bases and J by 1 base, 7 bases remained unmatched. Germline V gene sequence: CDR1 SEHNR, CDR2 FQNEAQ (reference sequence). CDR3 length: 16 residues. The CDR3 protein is CASSYGTVGSYNEQFF. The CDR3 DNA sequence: TGTGCCAGCAGCTACGGGACAGTTGGGTCCTACAATGAGCAGTTCTTC.

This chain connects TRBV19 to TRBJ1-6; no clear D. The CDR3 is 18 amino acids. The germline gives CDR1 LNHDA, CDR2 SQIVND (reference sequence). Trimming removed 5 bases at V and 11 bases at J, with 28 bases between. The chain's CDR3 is CASSPEHWGAEGLTPLHF. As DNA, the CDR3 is TGTGCCAGTAGTCCGGAGCATTGGGGAGCTGAGGGATTGACACCCCTCCACTTT.

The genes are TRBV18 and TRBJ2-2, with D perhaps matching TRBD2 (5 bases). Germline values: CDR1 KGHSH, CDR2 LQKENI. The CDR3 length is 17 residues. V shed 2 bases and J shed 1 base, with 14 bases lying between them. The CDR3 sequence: CASSPVPGYLNTGELFF. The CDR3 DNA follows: TGTGCCAGCTCACCAGTGCCGGGGTACTTGAACACCGGGGAGCTGTTTTTT.

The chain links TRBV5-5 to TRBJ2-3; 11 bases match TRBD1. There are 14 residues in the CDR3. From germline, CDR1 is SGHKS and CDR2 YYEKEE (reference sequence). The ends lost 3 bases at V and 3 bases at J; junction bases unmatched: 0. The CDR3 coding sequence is TGTGCCAGCAGCTGGGACAGGGGGACAGATACGCAGTATTTT. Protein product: CASSWDRGTDTQYF.